A selection of T cell receptor beta chains follows, all from one sample in a study of blood T cell repertoires in COVID-19. Profiled with immunoSEQ multiplex PCR; TCRdb holds only in-frame clones, not every one. The sample lists tens of thousands of clones; nearly 95% were seen once. The sequencing sample was made of peripheral blood. All receptors come from a man aged 45-65 years with active COVID-19. Each CDR3 is given with its conserved first and last residue. A D gene is named only where the DNA matches it firmly. Not every row has a clone size; where given, it reads once, few, many or a size class.

NA	TRBV5-1	TRBJ2-5	once	TGCGCCAGCACCACCCCCGCGGGAGAGACCCAGTACTTC	CASTTPAGETQYF
NA	TRBV7-3	TRBJ2-5	NA	TGTGCCAGCAGCCCGATCGGGGGTACCCAAGAGACCCAGTACTTC	CASSPIGGTQETQYF
NA	TRBV9	TRBJ1-1	once	TGTGCCAGCAGCGTAGGAGGGCTCACTGAAGCTTTCTTT	CASSVGGLTEAFF
TRBD2	TRBV4-1	TRBJ2-2	NA	TGCGCCAGCAGCCGACTAGGGGCGGGAGAGGGAAGGGACACCGGGGAGCTGTTTTTT	CASSRLGAGEGRDTGELFF
NA	TRBV10-3	TRBJ2-1	NA	TGTGCCATCAGTGAGAGACCCGGGAATCGCAATGAGCAGTTCTTC	CAISERPGNRNEQFF
TRBD1	TRBV11-3	TRBJ1-1	NA	TGTGCCAGCAGCTTAGCACCGGGACAGGGGGCGTCCGGAGTTTTCTTT	CASSLAPGQGASGVFF
TRBD2	TRBV7-8	TRBJ2-1	NA	TGTGCCAGCAGCGCCGTAGCGGGAGGGCTTCTGGGCTTCTACAATGAGCAGTTCTTC	CASSAVAGGLLGFYNEQFF
TRBD1	TRBV19	TRBJ2-1	NA	TGTGCCAGTAGTTTAACAGGGGTTGAGCAGTTCTTC	CASSLTGVEQFF
NA	TRBV2	TRBJ2-2	once	TGTGCCAGCAGTGTAACCGAGGCCGGGGAGCTGTTTTTT	CASSVTEAGELFF
NA	TRBV27	TRBJ2-7	NA	TGTGCCACCCTGGGGCCCAGCTCCTACGAGCAGTACTTC	CATLGPSSYEQYF
NA	TRBV7-2	TRBJ2-1	once	TGTGCCAGCAGCTTCGGTCCCCTTGTGGAGTTCTTC	CASSFGPLVEFF
TRBD2	TRBV11-2	TRBJ2-2	once	TGTGCCAGCAGTTTAGCGGGAGCCCTCGTCGGGGAGCTGTTTTTT	CASSLAGALVGELFF
TRBD2	TRBV19	TRBJ2-7	NA	TGTGCCAGTAGTGTAGGCGGACTAGCGGGAGCCGAGTACTTC	CASSVGGLAGAEYF
TRBD2	TRBV7-2	TRBJ2-5	once	TGTGCCAGCAACGTTCGGGGTAGCGGGGAAGAGACCCAGTACTTC	CASNVRGSGEETQYF
NA	TRBV3-1/TRBV3-2	TRBJ1-4	NA	TGTGCCAGCAGCCAAGATGAGAAAAAACTGTTTTTT	CASSQDEKKLFF
NA	TRBV24-1	TRBJ2-1	NA	TGTGCCACCAGTGGGGGCTTAGCCGCAAGGGATGAGCAGTTCTTC	CATSGGLAARDEQFF
NA	TRBV20-1	TRBJ2-7	NA	TGCAGTGCTAGTCTTTCATCCGGCGGCCCCTTCTCCTACGAGCAGTACTTC	CSASLSSGGPFSYEQYF
TRBD1	TRBV19	TRBJ2-7	NA	TGTGCCAGTAGGATATGGACAGGGGCCGAAACCTACGAGCAGTACTTC	CASRIWTGAETYEQYF
NA	TRBV25-1	TRBJ1-1	NA	TGTGCCAGCAGTGATAGACAGGACACTGAAGCTTTCTTT	CASSDRQDTEAFF
NA	TRBV3-1/TRBV3-2	TRBJ2-5	NA	TGTGCCAGCAGCCAAGAACGGAGCCTAGGGACCCAGTACTTC	CASSQERSLGTQYF
NA	TRBV5-4	TRBJ1-4	NA	TGTGCCAGCAGTTCGAAAACAGGACCTAATGAAAAACTGTTTTTT	CASSSKTGPNEKLFF
TRBD2	TRBV10-1	TRBJ2-7	NA	TGCGCCAGCAGTGAGTCGGGACTAGCGGCTTACGAGCAGTACTTC	CASSESGLAAYEQYF
TRBD1	TRBV9	TRBJ2-7	NA	TGTGCCAGCAGCGTAGCTGGGGACAGCTCCTACGAGCAGTACTTC	CASSVAGDSSYEQYF